These 28 T cell receptor beta chains were sequenced from one sample in a study of low-dose radiotherapy and immunotherapy resistance in tumors. Gene-specific TRAV and TRBV primers were used for first-strand cDNA, covering alpha and beta chains. TCRs were put through about 20 PCR cycles of amplification with Phusion. A constant-region primer and the V-primer adapter served as the primer pair. Each CDR3 protein is one row after TCRdb ran MiXCR on the reads. The sample records 35,000 to 50,000 distinct CDR3 sequences, less than 30% being singletons. Time point: after trial treatment. The treatment here: LDRT plus nivolumab, ipilimumab, low-dose cyclophosphamide and aspirin (RACIN trial). Here the sequenced sample was PBMCs, taken after low-dose radiotherapy plus immunotherapy. The receptors were sampled from a male donor with prostate cancer.

This clonotype was recorded at least ten times. This rearrangement joins TRBV5-4 to TRBJ2-3, with TRBD1 identical over 10 bases. This CDR3 comprises 15 residues. Germline V lookup: CDR1 SGHNT, CDR2 YYREEE (reference sequence). V was clipped by 5 bases and J by 3 bases; unmatched bases: 6. The CDR3 DNA reads as TGTGCCAGCAGTCAGGGACAGGGGAGGACAGATACGCAGTATTTT. This gives the protein CASSQGQGRTDTQYF.

Many counts were recorded for this clonotype. The gene calls are TRBV7-9 and TRBJ2-5, with 8 positions matching TRBD2. Looked up from germline, CDR1 is SEHNR and CDR2 is FQNEAQ (reference sequence). J gave up 5 bases and V 4 bases, and 9 bases lay outside the gene matches. The CDR3 runs to 15 residues. The CDR3 DNA sequence: TGTGCCAGCAGCTCCCTAGCGGGCCTGGGGGAGACCCAGTACTTC. As protein: CASSSLAGLGETQYF.

This clonotype was recorded many times. The rearrangement links TRBV5-1 to TRBJ2-3, with D possibly TRBD1 on 8 matching bases. This CDR3 has 22 amino acids. Between the trimmed V and J ends, which lost 4 bases and 2 bases, there was a span of 35 bases. The germline gives CDR1 SGHRS, CDR2 YFSETQ. CDR3 bases: TGCGCCAGCAGCCACACAGGGGGACGAGAACTAGCGAGACAGAGCTACACAGATACGCAGTATTTT. The encoded protein is CASSHTGGRELARQSYTDTQYF. Drawing the rest from reference TRBV5-1 and TRBJ2-3, the complete variable domain is KAGVTQTPRYLIKTRGQQVTLSCSPISGHRSVSWYQQTPGQGLQFLFEYFSETQRNKGNFPGRFSGRQFSNSRSEMNVSTLELGDSALYLCASSHTGGRELARQSYTDTQYFGPGTRLTVL.

In its sample, this clonotype was seen a few times. V gene TRBV6-5 combines with J gene TRBJ1-1; 8 bases match TRBD1. From germline, CDR1 is MNHEY and CDR2 SVGAGI. With V trimmed by 0 bases and J by 1 base, 4 bases remained unmatched. CDR3 length: 16 residues. The CDR3 loop reads CASSYSRTGRNTEAFF. Written as DNA, the CDR3 is TGTGCCAGCAGTTACTCCAGGACAGGGAGGAACACTGAAGCTTTCTTT.

This clonotype was seen at least ten times. J is TRBJ2-7 and V is TRBV28, with 7 bases fitting TRBD1. The CDR3 covers 13 residues. The V and J ends lost 4 bases and 7 bases, in that order; junction bases with no gene match: 7. The germline V gene has CDR1 MDHEN and CDR2 SYDVKM. The CDR3 reads CASSYGTVREQYF. As DNA, the CDR3 is TGTGCCAGCAGTTATGGGACAGTGAGGGAGCAGTACTTC.

Details on this clonotype: A far more abundant clone sits one base away, making this likely a read error. V and J are TRBV26 and TRBJ2-1; the table names TRBD2, a call not compared with the DNA. TRBV26 corresponds to a pseudogene. The CDR3 extends over 12 amino acids. CDR3 in DNA: TGTGCCAGCAGTCATACCTCCTCCGAGCAGTTCTTC. Protein product: CASSHTSSEQFF.

This clonotype was seen many times. In DNA, the CDR3 is TGTGCCAGCAGCTTGGGGACTAACACTGAAGCTTTCTTT. Amino acids: CASSLGTNTEAFF. The gene calls are TRBV13 and TRBJ1-1; D perhaps matches TRBD1 (5 bases). This CDR3 region has 13 residues. Per germline, CDR1 PRHDT and CDR2 FYEKMQ (reference sequence). V lost 3 bases and J 2 bases, leaving 7 bases between the germline ends.

V and J are TRBV27 and TRBJ2-3; 15 bases match TRBD2. Germline values: CDR1 MNHEY, CDR2 SMNVEV (reference sequence). V lost 5 bases and J lost 1; bases outside the gene matches: 16. The CDR3 spans 21 residues. The CDR3 region has the DNA TGTGCCAGCAGTCCTTTCCCCGGACTAGCGGGAGGGCCCTCGGGCACAGATACGCAGTATTTT. As protein: CASSPFPGLAGGPSGTDTQYF.

This clonotype appeared a single time. The rearrangement joins TRBV15 to TRBJ2-1, with TRBD2 identical over 10 bases. V was clipped by 0 bases and J by 8 bases; unmatched bases: 7. Per the germline V gene, CDR1 is LNHNV and CDR2 is YYDKDF (reference sequence). The CDR3 covers 16 residues. CDR3 DNA: TGTGCCACCAGCAGAGATCGGAGCGGGGGGGCGTATGAGCAGTTCTTC. This translates into CATSRDRSGGAYEQFF.

This clonotype was seen just once. A far bigger clonotype differs at one base, so this is likely a read error. J is TRBJ2-1 and V is TRBV13; 9 bases map to TRBD1. The CDR3 extends over 14 amino acids. From germline, CDR1 is PRHDT and CDR2 FYEKMQ (reference sequence). Trimming cost V 5 bases and J 10 bases; bases outside gene matches: 9. This chain's CDR3 is CASSRTGEYYEQFF. CDR3 sequence (DNA): TGTGCCAGCAGCCGGACAGGGGAATACTACGAGCAGTTCTTC.

This clonotype showed up many times. The chain has TRBV5-1 and TRBJ2-2; no definite D call. This CDR3 region has 14 residues. Germline V gives CDR1 SGHRS, CDR2 YFSETQ. Trimming removed 5 bases from V and 1 base from J, with 9 bases in between. The DNA for the CDR3 is TGCGCCAGCAGGATGATGCAGAACACCGGGGAGCTGTTTTTT. The encoded protein is CASRMMQNTGELFF. The whole variable domain, filled in from reference TRBV5-1 and TRBJ2-2, reads KAGVTQTPRYLIKTRGQQVTLSCSPISGHRSVSWYQQTPGQGLQFLFEYFSETQRNKGNFPGRFSGRQFSNSRSEMNVSTLELGDSALYLCASRMMQNTGELFFGEGSRLTVL.

In this sample, this clonotype turned up many times. For the CDR3, the DNA is TGTGCCAGCAGTGAGGGTCGGGCTTTCTTT. Protein product: CASSEGRAFF. The chain employs TRBV28 and TRBJ1-1; D not resolved. Trimming shortened V by 5 bases and J by 11 bases, and 9 bases separated the two germline ends. In germline, CDR1 is MDHEN, CDR2 SYDVKM. The CDR3 has 10 residues.

Many counts were recorded for this clonotype. V is TRBV24-1 and J is TRBJ2-7; a weak D match, TRBD2 (5 bases). V lost 4 bases and J lost 3, with 12 bases in between. The CDR3 has 14 residues. Germline V gene data show CDR1 as KGHDR and CDR2 as SFDVKD. CDR3 coding DNA: TGTGCCACCAGTGAACCGGGGAGAAGCTACGAGCAGTACTTC. It translates to CATSEPGRSYEQYF.

This clonotype was recorded many times. The gene calls are TRBV5-4 and TRBJ2-3; TRBD2 aligns across 8 bases. The germline V gene encodes CDR1 SGHNT and CDR2 YYREEE (reference sequence). This CDR3 contains 16 residues. V trimming: 4 bases; J trimming: 5 bases; junction bases outside the gene matches: 12. CDR3 sequence reads: CASSPRSAGVEDTQYF. The CDR3 region has the DNA TGTGCCAGCAGCCCTAGGTCAGCGGGGGTGGAAGATACGCAGTATTTT.

This clonotype was seen repeatedly, ten times or more. The V gene is TRBV7-9, the J gene TRBJ2-3; D not resolved. The V gene's germline CDR1 is SEHNR and CDR2 FQNEAQ (reference sequence). The CDR3 loop spans 14 amino acids. Trimming left V 1 base short and J 6 bases short, with 11 bases between. DNA of the CDR3: TGTGCCAGCAGCTTAGTCGGCCGAGAGGATACGCAGTATTTT. This translates into CASSLVGREDTQYF.

About this clonotype itself: It is unclear where the CDR3 begins or ends on the DNA, so no DNA is shown, and the CDR3 is as TCRdb lists it. The chain has TRBV5-1 and TRBJ2-1; the table's D call of TRBD1 was not tested on the DNA. The germline V gene encodes CDR1 SGHRS and CDR2 YFSETQ. The CDR3 length is 21 residues, termini included. CDR3 region: CASSIYLCSVPWGSSYNEQFF.

This clonotype was observed at least ten times. This chain uses TRBV27 with TRBJ2-2; D gene unclear. Germline CDR1 reads MNHEY; CDR2 reads SMNVEV (reference sequence). This CDR3 has 16 amino acids. V shed 8 bases and J shed 2 bases, with 18 bases lying between them. CDR3: CASGPWLASNTGELFF. The CDR3 coding sequence is TGTGCCAGCGGACCCTGGCTCGCGTCTAACACCGGGGAGCTGTTTTTT.

This sequence joins TRBV6-2 or TRBV6-3 and TRBJ2-1; 8 bases are shared with TRBD1. The trim removed 6 bases at V and 8 bases at J, leaving 3 bases unmatched. Per germline, CDR1 MNHEY and CDR2 SVGEGT. This CDR3 is built from 12 residues. CDR3 sequence (DNA): TGTGCCAGCAGCCAACAGGGGGATGAGCAGTTCTTC. Encoded protein: CASSQQGDEQFF.

This clonotype was counted ten times or more. The gene calls are TRBV6-2 or TRBV6-3 and TRBJ2-1; tentative D call: TRBD1 (6 bases). The CDR3 sequence is 16 residues long. V shed 5 bases and J shed 4 bases, with 18 bases lying between them. Germline assignment: CDR1 MNHEY and CDR2 SVGEGT. CDR3 coding DNA: TGTGCCAGCAGTGAGAGCCAGGGGCGACTATACAATGAGCAGTTCTTC. Residues: CASSESQGRLYNEQFF.

This clonotype was recorded once. This sequence joins TRBV7-6 and TRBJ2-3; 10 bases are a match to TRBD2. After removal of 8 bases from V and 1 base from J, the junction contained 0 bases not matched to a gene. This CDR3 is 13 amino acids long. Germline V gives CDR1 SGHVS, CDR2 FNYEAQ. In nucleotides, the CDR3 is TGTGCCAGCGGACTAGCGGGCACAGATACGCAGTATTTT. It is translated as CASGLAGTDTQYF.

Note on this clonotype: A far more abundant clone sits one base away, making this likely a read error. The genes are TRBV6-5 and TRBJ2-1, with TRBD2 as a possible D gene (5 bases). V shed 0 bases and J shed 13 bases, with 19 bases lying between them. CDR1 MNHEY and CDR2 SVGAGI come from the germline V gene. The CDR3 covers 15 residues. In DNA, the CDR3 is TGTGCCAGCAGTTACTCGAACGGAGGAGAGCTCCCCCAGTTCTTC. Translating it yields CASSYSNGGELPQFF.

Many counts were recorded for this clonotype. This chain links TRBV12-3 or TRBV12-4 with TRBJ2-2; a weak D match, TRBD2 (7 bases). The CDR3 sequence is 14 residues long. CDR3 sequence reads: CVVAGATNTGELFF. In nucleotides, the CDR3 is TGTGTGGTGGCGGGGGCCACGAACACCGGGGAGCTGTTTTTT.

This clonotype has a count of ten or more. The chain employs TRBV4-1 and TRBJ2-7; TRBD2 might be the D (5 bases). The CDR3 consists of 15 residues. V was cut by 2 bases and J by 6 bases, with 17 bases left in between. Germline V lookup: CDR1 MGHRA, CDR2 YSYEKL. CDR3 sequence (DNA): TGCGCCAGCAGCCAATCGCCACCCGAGGGCTCCGAGCAGTACTTC. It codes for CASSQSPPEGSEQYF.

The chain has TRBV5-1 and TRBJ2-7; 13 nucleotides line up with TRBD2. Losses at the gene ends were 5 bases for V and 3 bases for J; bases not matched to a gene: 5. Germline V gene lookup returns CDR1 SGHRS and CDR2 YFSETQ. The CDR3 totals 15 residues. This CDR3 is CASRLGTSGIYEQYF. Written as DNA, the CDR3 is TGCGCCAGCAGACTGGGGACTAGCGGGATCTACGAGCAGTACTTC.

Only a few counts were recorded for this clonotype. The DNA is omitted, as the CDR3 cannot be located on it reliably, and the CDR3 follows TCRdb's listing. This chain uses TRBV6-2 or TRBV6-3 with TRBJ2-2; the table's D call, TRBD1, has no DNA check behind it. The CDR3 extends over 15 residues, inclusive of both ends. The germline CDR1 and CDR2 sequences are MNHEY and SVGEGT. The CDR3 spells CASSRDTNTGELFFF.

This clonotype was found many times. The genes are TRBV5-1 and TRBJ1-3, with D possibly TRBD1 on 5 matching bases. CDR1 is SGHRS and CDR2 is YFSETQ in the germline V gene. Trimming took 4 bases from V and 4 from J, leaving 12 bases between them. The length of the CDR3 is 14 residues. The CDR3 coding sequence is TGCGCCAGCAGCCGAAGAGGGACGGGAAACACCATATATTTT. This codes for CASSRRGTGNTIYF.

This clonotype was seen many times. The gene calls are TRBV27 and TRBJ2-1; D remains unclear. The V gene's germline CDR1 is MNHEY and CDR2 SMNVEV (reference sequence). The CDR3 consists of 14 residues. V was trimmed by 6 bases and J by 8 bases, leaving 17 bases between them. The CDR3 DNA reads TGTGCCAGCAGAGATCCCCAGGTGTGGCATGAGCAGTTCTTC. Its translation is CASRDPQVWHEQFF.

The chain combines TRBV27 with TRBJ1-6; 10 positions agree with TRBD1. The CDR3 contains 15 residues. The V gene end was trimmed by 8 bases and the J gene end by 9 bases; junction bases not matched to a gene: 10. CDR1 and CDR2 (germline): MNHEY, SMNVEV (reference sequence). Here the CDR3 DNA reads TGTGCCAGCGGTCCCAAGACAGGGGGCAGTTCACCCCTCCACTTT. Translation: CASGPKTGGSSPLHF.